This record concerns one T cell receptor beta chain sequence. The antigen remains unidentified. The identical CDR3 is also encoded by other nucleotide sequences in the sample. The data were obtained in a study of cytomegalovirus exposure and HLA in healthy donors. There are 15 residues in the CDR3. V shed 2 bases and J 0 bases; nucleotides not matched to a gene: 4. The germline V gene encodes CDR1 SGDLS and CDR2 YYNGEE. PCR amplification relied on 60 Vbeta primers (plus 13 Jbeta primers). Per the original data handling: The count from a later analysis was tens of millions of unique TCR beta chains, 9 million to 12 million of them shared. Generated by immunoSEQ multiplex PCR, the TCRdb table keeps only in-frame clones and is missing some. V and J calls and clone size are given by that table; D and trimming were obtained from the DNA. The profile shows 200,000 or so clones, around 81% of them singletons.

Whole-study findings and limits: An ancestry cluster, one associated with Asian ancestry, reportedly showed fewer N-insertions than the roughly 670-donor mean in a later analysis. Donors were assumed by presence/absence analyses to have roughly uniform sequencing depth. V- and J-gene trimming of TCR beta was linked (in a later analysis) to a missense DCLRE1C variant.

The V gene is TRBV9, the J gene TRBJ2-5, with 7 bases fitting TRBD1. What was sequenced was PBMCs. This TCR was sampled from a woman aged 18-30 years in good health and CMV-seropositive. The CDR3 DNA reads TGTGCCAGCAGCGTGGACGGGACAGACCAAGAGACCCAGTACTTC. Translating it yields CASSVDGTDQETQYF. Filled out from reference TRBV9 and TRBJ2-5, the complete variable domain reads DSGVTQTPKHLITATGQRVTLRCSPRSGDLSVYWYQQSLDQGLQFLIQYYNGEERAKGNILERFSAQQFPDLHSELNLSSLELGDSALYFCASSVDGTDQETQYFGPGTRLLVL.